A selection of T cell receptor beta chains follows, all from one sample in a study of T cell changes during pregnancy in multiple sclerosis. Repertoires were generated with immunoSEQ multiplex PCR, while TCRdb's copy carries only in-frame clones and drops some. In the table there are about 56,000 clones, 92% of which are singletons. The sample in question was CD4+ T cells from peripheral blood mononuclear cells, obtained in the third trimester of pregnancy. These TCRs come from a female donor with multiple sclerosis, enrolled in a pregnancy study. Both conserved end residues are part of each CDR3. Each record gives: D gene, V gene, clone size, J gene, CDR3 DNA, CDR3 protein. The D gene is left open where the match is weak. Rows may omit the clone size; those that give it use once, few, many or a size class.

d_call: TRBD1
v_call: TRBV9
clone_size: -
j_call: TRBJ1-4
cdr3_nt: TGTGCCAGCAGCGTTGGGACAGGTTATAATGAAAAACTGTTTTTT
cdr3_aa: CASSVGTGYNEKLFF

d_call: TRBD1
v_call: TRBV10-3
clone_size: -
j_call: TRBJ1-4
cdr3_nt: TGTGCCATCAGCTTGCGGACAGGGTTCTCCTTGACTAATGAAAAACTGTTTTTT
cdr3_aa: CAISLRTGFSLTNEKLFF

d_call: -
v_call: TRBV15
clone_size: -
j_call: TRBJ1-2
cdr3_nt: TGTGCCACCAGCAGAGAAAGGGGAAGCTATGGCTACACCTTC
cdr3_aa: CATSRERGSYGYTF

d_call: -
v_call: TRBV5-1
clone_size: -
j_call: TRBJ2-5
cdr3_nt: TGCGCCAGCAGCTTGTGGGTAGGGGGAGAGACCCAGTACTTC
cdr3_aa: CASSLWVGGETQYF

d_call: TRBD2
v_call: TRBV27
clone_size: -
j_call: TRBJ2-3
cdr3_nt: TGTGCCAGCAAGACTAGCGGGGACAGCACAGATACGCAGTATTTT
cdr3_aa: CASKTSGDSTDTQYF

d_call: TRBD1
v_call: TRBV4-1
clone_size: -
j_call: TRBJ1-6
cdr3_nt: TGCGCCAGCAGCCAAGATGGAACAGGGGGCTATTCACCCCTCCACTTT
cdr3_aa: CASSQDGTGGYSPLHF

d_call: -
v_call: TRBV6-1
clone_size: once
j_call: TRBJ1-5
cdr3_nt: TGTGCCAGCAGTGATAGACAATATCAGCCCCAGCATTTT
cdr3_aa: CASSDRQYQPQHF

d_call: -
v_call: TRBV7-2
clone_size: once
j_call: TRBJ2-1
cdr3_nt: TGTGCCAGCAGCTCTACCTACAATGAGCAGTTCTTC
cdr3_aa: CASSSTYNEQFF

d_call: -
v_call: TRBV9
clone_size: -
j_call: TRBJ2-1
cdr3_nt: TGTGCCAGCAGCGTACAGACAGACAATGAGCAGTTCTTC
cdr3_aa: CASSVQTDNEQFF

d_call: -
v_call: TRBV29-1
clone_size: -
j_call: TRBJ2-2
cdr3_nt: TGCAGCGCCCTGAGCCCGGGGAACACCGGGGAGCTGTTTTTT
cdr3_aa: CSALSPGNTGELFF